Given below is one TCR beta chain in context. Using immunoSEQ multiplex PCR, the repertoire was profiled, and TCRdb retains in-frame clones only, with some absent. The sample holds 150,000 to 200,000 clones, nearly 80% seen once. This sample is part of a study of blood T cell repertoires in COVID-19. The CDR3 runs to 13 residues. CDR1 is MNHEY and CDR2 is SVGAGI in the germline V gene. The V end lost 6 bases, the J end lost 0 bases, and 9 bases lay between the germline ends. The sequencing sample was made of PBMCs or T cells enriched from blood (not recorded which). The origin of this receptor is a man in his sixties who had been exposed to COVID-19. The chain recombines TRBV6-5 with TRBJ2-7, with D uncertain. CDR3 coding DNA: TGTGCCAGCAGGCCGGCGGTCTCCTACGAGCAGTACTTC. Translated: CASRPAVSYEQYF.